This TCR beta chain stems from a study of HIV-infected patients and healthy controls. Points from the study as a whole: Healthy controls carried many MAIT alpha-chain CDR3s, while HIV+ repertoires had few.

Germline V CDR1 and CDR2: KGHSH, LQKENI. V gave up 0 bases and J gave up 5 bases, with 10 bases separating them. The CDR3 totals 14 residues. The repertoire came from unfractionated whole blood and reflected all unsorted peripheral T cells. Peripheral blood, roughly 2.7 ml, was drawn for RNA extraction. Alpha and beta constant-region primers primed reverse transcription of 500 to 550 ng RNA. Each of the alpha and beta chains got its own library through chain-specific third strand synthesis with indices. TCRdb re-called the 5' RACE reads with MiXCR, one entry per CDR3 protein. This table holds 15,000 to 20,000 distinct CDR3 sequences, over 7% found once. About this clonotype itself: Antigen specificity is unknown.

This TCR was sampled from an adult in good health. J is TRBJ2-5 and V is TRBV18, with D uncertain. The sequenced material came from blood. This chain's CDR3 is CASSPPGAGETQYF. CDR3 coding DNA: TGTGCCAGCTCACCACCCGGTGCTGGGGAGACCCAGTACTTC. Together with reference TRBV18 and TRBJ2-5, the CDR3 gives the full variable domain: NAGVMQNPRHLVRRRGQEARLRCSPMKGHSHVYWYRQLPEEGLKFMVYLQKENIIDESGMPKERFSAEFPKEGPSILRIQQVVRGDSAAYFCASSPPGAGETQYFGPGTRLLVL.